The 5 T cell receptor beta chains given below trace back to one sample, sequenced in a study of siplizumab effects on memory and regulatory T cells. This table comes from immunoSEQ multiplex PCR, and its TCRdb copy is limited to in-frame clones, with some not included. This repertoire shows some 100,000 clones, 90% to 95% found once; its top ten account for under 0.65%. The sequenced material came from Tregs sorted from blood. All receptors come from a human donor in good health.

V usage is TRBV5-5 and J usage is TRBJ2-6, with no clear D. Germline V gene lookup returns CDR1 SGHKS and CDR2 YYEKEE (reference sequence). This CDR3 contains 15 residues. Trimming removed 1 base at V and 0 bases at J, with 5 bases between. The CDR3, as DNA: TGTGCCAGCAGCTTGTCCCTCTCTGGGGCCAACGTCCTGACTTTC. Translated: CASSLSLSGANVLTF. Full variable domain (missing parts from reference TRBV5-5 and TRBJ2-6): DAGVTQSPTHLIKTRGQQVTLRCSPISGHKSVSWYQQVLGQGPQFIFQYYEKEERGRGNFPDRFSARQFPNYSSELNVNALLLGDSALYLCASSLSLSGANVLTFGAGSRLTVL.

The chain links TRBV7-9 to TRBJ2-7, with a weak D call TRBD1 (6 bases). The CDR3 has 17 residues. Looked up from germline, CDR1 is SEHNR and CDR2 is FQNEAQ (reference sequence). V lost 4 bases to trimming and J lost 2 bases, with 21 bases between them. The CDR3 spells CASSWSRGRYITYEQYF. DNA for the CDR3: TGTGCCAGCAGCTGGTCCAGGGGCCGCTACATTACCTACGAGCAGTACTTC.

The chain joins TRBV5-1 to TRBJ1-3, with D unclear. Germline V gives CDR1 SGHRS, CDR2 YFSETQ. Trimming took off 0 bases at V and 1 base at J, with 8 bases between the two ends. The CDR3 is 15 residues long. The chain's CDR3 is CASSLEFGSGNTIYF. The CDR3 nucleotides are TGCGCCAGCAGCTTGGAGTTCGGATCTGGAAACACCATATATTTT.

Worth noting for this clone: A read error may account for a junction end that differs from germline. The chain uses TRBV4-1 and TRBJ1-1, with no clear D. The CDR3 has 12 amino acids. Germline CDR1 is MGHRA and CDR2 is YSYEKL. CDR3 DNA sequence: TGCGCCAGCAGCAAAGACCCAGATGAAGCTTTCTTT. This codes for CASSKDPDEAFF.

CDR3 protein: CASSQDFGLYEQYF. DNA for the CDR3: TGTGCCAGCAGCCAAGATTTTGGTTTATACGAGCAGTACTTC. The J gene is TRBJ2-7, the V gene TRBV14; D uncertain. The CDR3 extends over 14 amino acids. Trimming stripped 0 bases from V and 4 bases from J, with 10 bases between. CDR1 SGHDN and CDR2 FVKESK come from the germline V gene.